The following is a T cell receptor beta chain sequence with its context. Its antigen remains unknown. The germline gene is not matched at one end of the junction; a read error may be the cause. With template switching, a universal primer site was added, and the cDNA carried unique molecular identifiers. MiXCR, run by TCRdb on the 5' RACE reads, gives a single entry per CDR3 protein. This sample carries roughly 470,000 distinct CDR3 sequences, approximately 14% of them seen once, and the ten largest clones take about 0.94%. Germline V gene lookup returns CDR1 SEHNR and CDR2 FQNEAQ (reference sequence). The CDR3 contains 13 residues. The data were taken from a study of identical twins. General study findings and limits: A cross-sectional statistical analysis, not follow-up of the same donors, supported the conclusions. Part of the zero-insertion signal could reflect confounding by invariant MAIT and iNKT cells.

This same sample was also taken into another study, of yellow fever vaccine responses in identical twins. That investigation notes: Twins reportedly mounted vaccine T cell responses that seemed partly convergent, partly personalized.

Sequencing used CD4+ T cells sorted from blood. The chain joins TRBV7-9 to TRBJ2-7; TRBD2 agrees at 8 bases. The sequence was obtained from a woman between 18 and 30 years old in good health. This CDR3 reads CASSVAGFYEQYF. CDR3 DNA sequence: TGTGCCAGCAGCGTAGCGGGGTTCTACGAGCAGTACTTC.